The 13 T cell receptor beta chains presented below share a single source sample, sequenced in a study of shared clonotypes between healthy human individuals. The table came from immunoSEQ multiplex PCR; TCRdb's copy has only in-frame clones and leaves some out. The data contain approximately 100,000 clones, less than 75% of them singletons. Input material: memory CD8+ T cells sorted from blood. Regarding subset: CD45RO+ cells pooled with CCR7-negative TemRA cells. These receptors were obtained from a woman in her thirties in good health.

The chain carries TRBV7-7 and TRBJ2-7; no clear D. This CDR3 spans 13 amino acids. Trimming stripped 2 bases from V and 9 bases from J, with 14 bases between. Germline V gene lookup returns CDR1 SSHAT and CDR2 FNYEAQ (reference sequence). In DNA, the CDR3 is TGTGCCAGCAGCTTACTGAGGTTTGGGGTGCAGTACTTC. This sequence encodes CASSLLRFGVQYF.

V is TRBV2 and J is TRBJ1-2; 10 bases fit TRBD1. Germline lookup yields CDR1 SNHLY and CDR2 FYNNEI. The CDR3 covers 15 residues. V shed 6 bases, J shed 4 bases, and the junction held 8 bases outside the gene matches. The chain's CDR3 is CASRPGQGYGYGYTF. The CDR3 DNA is TGTGCCAGCAGGCCGGGACAGGGGTACGGCTATGGCTACACCTTC.

The chain links TRBV6-1 to TRBJ2-7, with TRBD2 identical over 11 bases. The CDR3 consists of 15 residues. V shed 6 bases, J shed 6 bases, and the junction held 10 bases outside the gene matches. Germline lookup yields CDR1 MNHNS and CDR2 SASEGT. The CDR3 sequence: CASRGFGTSGSEQYF. In DNA form, the CDR3 reads TGTGCCAGCAGGGGGTTCGGGACTAGCGGATCCGAGCAGTACTTC.

This clone is a singleton in its sample. The V and J genes are TRBV28 and TRBJ2-7, with TRBD2 as a possible D gene (5 bases). Germline assignment: CDR1 MDHEN and CDR2 SYDVKM. V was cut by 5 bases and J by 0 bases, with 11 bases left in between. The CDR3 has 14 amino acids. The CDR3, as DNA: TGTGCCAGCAGTCCCCCGGAGGTCTCCTACGAGCAGTACTTC. As protein: CASSPPEVSYEQYF.

This clone has at least ten counts. The V and J genes are TRBV5-8 and TRBJ2-7; D ambiguous. The CDR3 length is 13 residues. The germline V gene encodes CDR1 SGHTS and CDR2 YDEGEE. Trimming removed 4 bases at V and 0 bases at J, with 8 bases between. CDR3 loop: CASSRQSSYEQYF. In DNA form, the CDR3 reads TGTGCCAGCAGCCGTCAGAGCTCCTACGAGCAGTACTTC.

V usage is TRBV27 and J usage is TRBJ2-7; D remains ambiguous. CDR1 MNHEY and CDR2 SMNVEV come from the germline V gene (reference sequence). The V and J ends lost 0 bases and 2 bases respectively, with 8 bases between them. CDR3 length: 14 residues. The CDR3 DNA follows: TGTGCCAGCAGTTTATCGTCCAAGACCTACGAGCAGTACTTC. This gives the protein CASSLSSKTYEQYF.

The chain couples TRBV5-1 to TRBJ2-3; no firm D call. Germline V gene lookup returns CDR1 SGHRS and CDR2 YFSETQ. The V end lost 2 bases, the J end lost 2 bases, and 9 bases lay between the germline ends. The CDR3 sequence is 14 residues long. The CDR3 sequence is CASSLSQLTDTQYF. The CDR3 DNA reads TGCGCCAGCAGCTTAAGCCAGCTCACAGATACGCAGTATTTT.

This clone showed up just once. The chain combines TRBV5-1 with TRBJ2-3; 11 bases agree with TRBD2. The junction had 6 bases not matched to a gene; V was cut back by 4 bases and J by 2 bases. The V gene's germline CDR1 is SGHRS and CDR2 YFSETQ. This CDR3 region has 16 residues. Here the CDR3 DNA reads TGCGCCAGCAGCCCGGGACTAGCGGTGACCACAGATACGCAGTATTTT. Its protein is CASSPGLAVTTDTQYF.

The rearrangement joins TRBV14 to TRBJ2-7, with TRBD2 identical over 8 bases. Looked up from germline, CDR1 is SGHDN and CDR2 is FVKESK. V gave up 4 bases and J gave up 4 bases; unmatched junction bases: 6. The CDR3 extends over 14 amino acids. The chain's CDR3 is CASSPGLAGYEQYF. In DNA, the CDR3 is TGTGCCAGCAGCCCCGGACTAGCCGGTTACGAGCAGTACTTC.

The rearrangement uses TRBV5-4 and TRBJ2-1; D is uncertain. V dropped 4 bases and J dropped 6 bases, with 11 bases sitting between them. The CDR3 spans 13 residues. Germline V gene lookup returns CDR1 SGHNT and CDR2 YYREEE (reference sequence). CDR3 sequence (DNA): TGTGCCAGCAGCCTGATGCATGGCAATGAGCAGTTCTTC. This sequence encodes CASSLMHGNEQFF.

This clone was found many times. This rearrangement joins TRBV4-2 to TRBJ2-1, with 8 positions matching TRBD2. Germline CDR1 and CDR2: LGHNA and YNFKEQ. V trimming: 0 bases; J trimming: 6 bases; junction bases outside the gene matches: 7. There are 16 residues in the CDR3. The DNA of the CDR3 is TGTGCCAGCAGCCAAGATTTTACTAGCGGCAGCAATGAGCAGTTCTTC. Translation gives CASSQDFTSGSNEQFF.

The chain uses TRBV5-1 and TRBJ2-1; maybe TRBD2 (6 bases). The CDR3 has 21 residues. The V gene's germline CDR1 is SGHRS and CDR2 YFSETQ. V was clipped by 1 base and J by 5 bases, with 31 bases between them. Written as DNA, the CDR3 is TGCGCCAGCAGCTTGACCCGTGTAGGTCTACTACTGGAGGGCCGGGACAATGAGCAGTTCTTC. It specifies CASSLTRVGLLLEGRDNEQFF.

The chain joins TRBV5-4 to TRBJ2-5, with D unresolved. This CDR3 spans 14 amino acids. V was pared by 0 bases and J by 2 bases, with 8 bases between. Germline V gene lookup returns CDR1 SGHNT and CDR2 YYREEE (reference sequence). The CDR3: CASSLGVGQETQYF. The CDR3 DNA is TGTGCCAGCAGCTTGGGGGTCGGGCAAGAGACCCAGTACTTC.